This TCR beta chain came from a study of T cell clonotyping in hematopoietic cell transplantation. As for the study in general: Recipient samples before transplant were obtained post-cytoreduction.

As regards this clone: Its antigen is unknown. One end of the junction varies from germline; a read error may be responsible.

Regarding time point: recipient sample about 28 days before transplant, after cytoreduction. Samples: about 28 days before transplant, then days 30, 100 and 180 after. Study results and caveats: Without cell sorting, CD4 versus CD8 contributions remain unresolved. Graft donor and pretransplant recipient Inverse Simpson Index values predicted broader posttransplant TCR diversity.

Sequencing was performed with immunoSEQ multiplex PCR; in TCRdb, only in-frame clones are kept and a portion is missing. The sample holds about 21,000 clones, 85% to 90% seen once. The CDR3 consists of 16 residues. Germline CDR1 reads WSHSY; CDR2 reads SAAADI. The TCR was taken from a man aged 18 to 30 with biphenotypic leukemia. Some clones in this sample may be carry-over from other donors' samples. The sequencing used peripheral blood mononuclear cells, collected before stem cell transplant. The rearrangement uses TRBV10-2 and TRBJ1-2; D possibly corresponds to TRBD1 (5 bases). For the CDR3, the DNA is TGCGCCAGCAGCGAGTATATGGGGCAAGCTAACTATGGCTACACCTTC. Protein product: CASSEYMGQANYGYTF.